Shown below are 28 T cell receptor beta chains from a single sample sequenced in a study of tumor-infiltrating lymphocytes in primary liver carcinoma. A constant-region primer served to make TCR beta cDNA from roughly 480 ng total RNA. Three nested multiplex PCR rounds, a slightly modified ARM-PCR method, built the TCR beta libraries. The first two PCR rounds used TRBV1-TRBV30 primers with a Cbeta primer, 9 to 11 cycles each. TCRdb ran MiXCR on the multiplex PCR reads and lists one entry per CDR3 protein. The sample carries 70,000 to 85,000 distinct CDR3 sequences, 71% recorded once. It was from approximately 22-30 mg of unsorted bulk tissue that RNA and DNA were co-extracted. The sample was liver tumor tissue from sampling region 4. Subset given: tumor region T4, right-lateral pole. These receptors all stem from a woman aged 60 to 75 with primary liver carcinoma and hepatitis B virus infection.

In this sample, this clonotype turned up once. Its ends do not fully match the called genes, so a read error is possible. The V gene is TRBV10-1, the J gene TRBJ2-4; TRBD1 might be the D (6 bases). The CDR3 has 17 amino acids. From germline, CDR1 is WNHNN and CDR2 SYGVQD (reference sequence). CDR3 DNA: TGCGCCAGCAGGAGACAGGACCCGCCACTCATTAAAAACGTTCAGTACTTC. Encoded protein: CASRRQDPPLIKNVQYF.

This clonotype was seen many times. The chain uses TRBV5-1 and TRBJ2-2; 16 nucleotides line up with TRBD2. The CDR3 covers 16 residues. V trimming: 3 bases; J trimming: 6 bases; junction bases outside the gene matches: 2. Germline V gives CDR1 SGHRS, CDR2 YFSETQ. CDR3 amino acids: CASSSGLAGGPGELFF. The DNA of the CDR3 is TGCGCCAGCAGCTCGGGACTAGCGGGAGGGCCCGGGGAGCTGTTTTTT. The whole variable domain, filled in from reference TRBV5-1 and TRBJ2-2, reads KAGVTQTPRYLIKTRGQQVTLSCSPISGHRSVSWYQQTPGQGLQFLFEYFSETQRNKGNFPGRFSGRQFSNSRSEMNVSTLELGDSALYLCASSSGLAGGPGELFFGEGSRLTVL.

The chain couples TRBV6-6 to TRBJ1-4; weak D call: TRBD1 (5 bases). V lost 10 bases, J lost 8 bases, and 20 bases lay in between. The CDR3 spans 14 residues. Germline CDR1 is MNHNY and CDR2 is SVGAGI (reference sequence). The CDR3 DNA sequence: TGTGCCATCAGCACATCACGAGGGGTAGAAAAACTGTTTTTT. Residues: CAISTSRGVEKLFF.

On this clonotype: Being one base from a much bigger clone, this may be a read error. The conserved phenylalanine or tryptophan is not found at the CDR3 terminus, so this likely reflects a read error. The chain combines TRBV7-8 with TRBJ2-2; 11 bases match TRBD2. From germline, CDR1 is SGHVS and CDR2 FQNEAQ. V dropped 1 base and J dropped 7; count of bases not matched to a gene: 2. This CDR3 spans 15 amino acids. The CDR3 reads CASSLVGLAGGELFS. The CDR3 DNA sequence: TGTGCCAGCAGCTTAGTTGGACTAGCGGGCGGGGAGCTGTTTTCT.

In the case of this clonotype: This may stem from a read error, because a much larger clone lies one nucleotide away. The V call is TRBV5-6, the J call TRBJ1-2, with 7 bases matching TRBD1. The J segment lost 7 bases and the V segment lost 2 bases, leaving 11 bases of the junction unmatched. There are 15 residues in the CDR3. CDR1 and CDR2 from the germline V gene are SGHDT and YYEEEE. The CDR3 DNA follows: TGTGCCAGCAGCTTCCCATCCCCAGGGGGAGGTGGCTACACCTTC. Its protein is CASSFPSPGGGGYTF.

This clonotype was seen at least ten times. The chain carries TRBV5-4 and TRBJ1-2, with D possibly TRBD1 on 6 matching bases. CDR1 is SGHNT and CDR2 is YYREEE in the germline V gene (reference sequence). Trimming shortened V by 4 bases and J by 1 base, and 14 bases separated the two germline ends. CDR3 length equals 15 residues. CDR3 DNA sequence: TGTGCCAGCAGCATGGGGGCGGGACTTAACTATGGCTACACCTTC. Amino acids: CASSMGAGLNYGYTF.

In regard to this clonotype: Likely a read error: the CDR3 ends without its conserved phenylalanine or tryptophan. The chain carries TRBV11-2 and TRBJ2-3, with D possibly matching TRBD1 (5 bases). Germline lookup yields CDR1 SGHAT and CDR2 FQNNGV. This CDR3 is 17 amino acids long. Written as DNA, the CDR3 is TGTGTCAGCAGCTTAGGGGAACTAACGTACACGTCAGATACGCAGTATTCT. It codes for CVSSLGELTYTSDTQYS.

The CDR3 region has the DNA TGTGCCAGCAGACCCAGCGGAGGCTGGGGAGATACGCAGTATTTT. Residues: CASRPSGGWGDTQYF. This sequence joins TRBV6-2 or TRBV6-3 and TRBJ2-3, with D maybe TRBD2 (5 bases). This CDR3 is 15 amino acids long. Trimming took 6 bases from V and 5 from J, leaving 18 bases between them. Per the germline V gene, CDR1 is MNHEY and CDR2 is SVGEGT.

The rearrangement links TRBV28 to TRBJ1-3; D remains unclear. Germline lookup yields CDR1 MDHEN and CDR2 SYDVKM. This CDR3 has 12 residues. V was trimmed by 1 base and J by 3 bases, leaving 1 base between them. The CDR3: CASSLYGNTIYF. The DNA of the CDR3 is TGTGCCAGCAGTTTATATGGAAACACCATATATTTT. Based on the CDR3 plus reference TRBV28 and TRBJ1-3, the full variable domain is DVKVTQSSRYLVKRTGEKVFLECVQDMDHENMFWYRQDPGLGLRLIYFSYDVKMKEKGDIPEGYSVSREKKERFSLILESASTNQTSMYLCASSLYGNTIYFGEGSWLTVV.

Of note for this clonotype: One end of the junction fails to match germline, which may point to a read error. The rearrangement links TRBV15 to TRBJ2-6; D possibly corresponds to TRBD1 (5 bases). The CDR3 sequence is 16 residues long. Germline CDR1 and CDR2: LNHNV and YYDKDF (reference sequence). The CDR3 DNA reads TGTGCCACCAGCAGAGATAGGGGCTCTAGGGCCAACGTCCTGACTTTC. It specifies CATSRDRGSRANVLTF.

A few counts support this clonotype. This may be a read error: a much more frequent sequence differs by one nucleotide. The CDR3 region is CAICPGGGLDTDTQYF. CDR3 coding DNA: TGTGCCATCTGCCCGGGGGGGGGCCTCGACACAGATACGCAGTATTTT. V and J are TRBV28 and TRBJ2-3, with TRBD2 matching over 8 bases. There are 16 residues in the CDR3. V dropped 10 bases and J dropped 2; count of bases not matched to a gene: 14. CDR1 is MDHEN and CDR2 is SYDVKM in the germline V gene.

This chain connects TRBV4-1 to TRBJ2-7, with D unclear. This CDR3 contains 13 residues. In germline, CDR1 is MGHRA, CDR2 YSYEKL. CDR3 protein: CGSSHPNSYEQYF. CDR3 coding DNA: TGCGGTAGCAGCCATCCTAACTCCTACGAGCAGTACTTC.

As to this clonotype: It is likely a read error, because the conserved phenylalanine at the end of the CDR3 is missing. The DNA is omitted, as the CDR3 cannot be located on it reliably, and the CDR3 follows TCRdb's listing. The rearrangement joins TRBV29-1 to TRBJ2-1; TRBD1, as called in the table, went unchecked against the DNA. Germline V CDR1 and CDR2: SQVTM, ANQGSEA. The CDR3 is 14 residues long, ends included. The CDR3 protein is CSGRTGRSYNERFY.

This clonotype occurred once. The junction differs from germline at one of its ends, possibly a read error. This chain joins TRBV12-3 or TRBV12-4 and TRBJ2-1, with a weak D call TRBD2 (5 bases). The CDR3 consists of 15 residues. In DNA, the CDR3 is TGTACCAGCGGCAACCGGGCCACCACCGTCAATGAGCAGTTCTTC. Amino acid sequence: CTSGNRATTVNEQFF.

The chain joins TRBV12-3 or TRBV12-4 to TRBJ2-7; tentatively, D is TRBD1 or TRBD2 (5 bases each). Trimming took 5 bases from V and 2 from J, leaving 13 bases between them. The CDR3 length is 14 residues. The CDR3 coding sequence is TGTGCCAGCAGTCCCGTACAGGAGGCCTACGAGCAGTACTTC. Translated: CASSPVQEAYEQYF.

A remark on this clonotype: A much bigger clone sits one base away, suggesting this may be a read error. J is TRBJ2-2 and V is TRBV18; D not resolved. The V end lost 6 bases, the J end lost 1 base, and 9 bases lay between the germline ends. Germline V CDR1 and CDR2: KGHSH, LQKENI. CDR3 length: 14 amino acids. The CDR3 reads CASSQEMNTGELFF. The CDR3 region has the DNA TGTGCCAGCTCGCAGGAAATGAACACCGGGGAGCTGTTTTTT.

By sample share, this clonotype is medium-sized. The chain recombines TRBV11-2 with TRBJ2-7; TRBD2 matches 10 bases. After removal of 0 bases from V and 6 bases from J, the junction contained 5 bases not matched to a gene. This CDR3 comprises 15 residues. The germline CDR1 and CDR2 sequences are SGHAT and FQNNGV. This CDR3 is CASSLEPSGSGEQYF. The CDR3 DNA follows: TGTGCCAGCAGCTTAGAGCCTAGCGGGAGCGGCGAGCAGTACTTC. Filled out from reference TRBV11-2 and TRBJ2-7, the complete variable domain reads EAGVAQSPRYKIIEKRQSVAFWCNPISGHATLYWYQQILGQGPKLLIQFQNNGVVDDSQLPKDRFSAERLKGVDSTLKIQPAKLEDSAVYLCASSLEPSGSGEQYFGPGTRLTVT.

The chain uses TRBV12-3 or TRBV12-4 and TRBJ2-5, with TRBD1 matching over 9 bases. The CDR3 sequence is 15 residues long. The CDR3 region is CVSRPGTGLKETQYF. The CDR3, as DNA: TGTGTCAGTAGGCCCGGGACAGGGCTGAAGGAGACCCAGTACTTC.

A note on this clonotype: Germline is not matched at one junction end, which may reflect a read error. The V call is TRBV4-1, the J call TRBJ2-3, with 12 bases identical to TRBD2. Germline V gene data show CDR1 as MGHRA and CDR2 as YSYEKL. The CDR3 has 17 amino acids. The CDR3, as DNA: TGCGCCAGCAACCAAGATTTGACTAGCGGGAGTCGGGATACGCAATATTTT. Translation gives CASNQDLTSGSRDTQYF.

Points on this clonotype: Sequence at one end of the junction differs from germline and may be a read error. The rearrangement links TRBV29-1 to TRBJ2-3; tentatively, D is TRBD1 or TRBD2 (5 bases each). The CDR3 spans 16 residues. Germline V gene data show CDR1 as SQVTM and CDR2 as ANQGSEA. The CDR3 loop reads CRARGKASGSTDTHYF. The CDR3 nucleotides read TGCAGAGCGAGGGGTAAGGCTAGTGGGAGCACAGATACGCACTATTTT.

On this clonotype: This clone may be a read error of a much larger clone one base away. The chain recombines TRBV5-5 with TRBJ2-1; 11 nucleotides line up with TRBD2. From germline, CDR1 is SGHKS and CDR2 YYEKEE (reference sequence). This CDR3 region has 15 residues. The J segment lost 9 bases and the V segment lost 1 base, leaving 6 bases of the junction unmatched. CDR3 nucleotides: TGTGCCAGCAGCTTGACTAGCGGGAGTGGGGGTGAGCAGTTCTTC. Protein sequence: CASSLTSGSGGEQFF.

Only a few counts were recorded for this clonotype. A much bigger clone sits one base away, suggesting this may be a read error. V usage is TRBV5-5 and J usage is TRBJ2-1, with 13 positions matching TRBD2. Per the germline V gene, CDR1 is SGHKS and CDR2 is YYEKEE (reference sequence). The CDR3 totals 20 residues. J was trimmed by 3 bases and V by 0 bases; bases with no gene match: 12. The CDR3 region has the DNA TGTGCCAGCAGCTTGGCCGGGACTAGCGGGACGGGGAGCTACTACAATGAGCAGTTCTTC. This codes for CASSLAGTSGTGSYYNEQFF.

In the case of this clonotype: This is likely a read error, given that the CDR3 carries no conserved phenylalanine or tryptophan at its end. The rearrangement uses TRBV29-1 and TRBJ2-3; TRBD1 is a possible D gene (5 bases). CDR1 is SQVTM and CDR2 is ANQGSEA in the germline V gene. Trimming left V 6 bases short and J 5 bases short, with 12 bases between. The CDR3 has 12 amino acids. The CDR3 sequence is CSVTTARDTQYL. CDR3 nucleotide sequence: TGCAGCGTGACGACAGCGAGAGATACGCAGTATCTT.

As regards this clonotype: Relative to the germline gene, one junction end is altered; a read error may explain this. V gene TRBV11-3 combines with J gene TRBJ2-3, with TRBD2 matching 10 bases. Looked up from germline, CDR1 is SGHNT and CDR2 is YENEEA. CDR3 size: 12 residues. The CDR3 coding sequence is TGTGCCAGCAGCCACGGACTAGCGGCGCAGTGTTTT. It codes for CASSHGLAAQCF.

In the case of this clonotype: Compared with germline, one end of the junction differs, possibly owing to a read error. The chain combines TRBV29-1 with TRBJ2-5; 7 bases match TRBD2. Germline values: CDR1 SQVTM, CDR2 ANQGSEA. The CDR3 length is 14 residues. CDR3 protein: CGVEGLEGREAQYF. For the CDR3, the DNA is TGCGGCGTTGAAGGTTTGGAGGGTCGGGAGGCCCAGTACTTC.

This clonotype has more than one count but fewer than ten. Since a much larger clone is just one base distant, this may be a read error. V gene TRBV2 combines with J gene TRBJ1-5; D is possibly TRBD1 (6 bases). Germline CDR1 and CDR2: SNHLY and FYNNEI. The CDR3 covers 14 residues. CDR3 coding DNA: TGTGTCAGCAGCGCACAGGGAACATATCAGCCCCAGCATTTT. This translates into CVSSAQGTYQPQHF.

This clonotype has a count of ten or more. The chain joins TRBV10-2 to TRBJ1-2; 9 bases align to TRBD1. This CDR3 comprises 14 residues. Germline trimming cut 3 bases from V and 8 bases from J; bases unmatched to any gene: 7. The germline V gene has CDR1 WSHSY and CDR2 SAAADI. The CDR3 loop is CASSERGQGFGYTF. The CDR3 nucleotides read TGCGCCAGCAGTGAAAGGGGACAGGGCTTCGGCTACACCTTC.

As for this clonotype: At one end, the junction sequence differs from germline, possibly due to a read error. The chain has TRBV5-6 and TRBJ2-7, with a weak D call TRBD2 (5 bases). Germline CDR1 is SGHDT and CDR2 is YYEEEE. The CDR3 length is 16 residues. CDR3 in amino acids: CASSVGWRRQEGERYF. DNA of the CDR3: TGTGCCAGCAGCGTTGGATGGAGGAGGCAAGAGGGCGAGCGGTACTTC.